Detailed here is one T cell receptor (beta chain). The antigen is unknown. The source of the sample is a study of coeliac disease. Study context: Disease groups: newly diagnosed active, refractory type I, gluten-free-diet controlled. The study queried TRBV7-2 bias without high-resolution HLA data.

The table came from immunoSEQ multiplex PCR; TCRdb's copy has only in-frame clones and leaves some out. Seen here are under 2,500 clones, under 80% observed once, and the top ten hold 15% to 20%. Study-wide results and caveats: Only 1 of 6 controls, but about 50% of the 18 coeliac samples, showed published gliadin-specific TRB sequences.

Per the germline V gene, CDR1 is MDHEN and CDR2 is SYDVKM. V shed 7 bases and J shed 1 base, with 20 bases lying between them. The CDR3 totals 16 residues. Specimen: lamina propria lymphocytes from the gut. The J gene is TRBJ2-7, the V gene TRBV28, with D perhaps TRBD2 (5 bases). This sequence was found in a woman aged 45-65 years with celiac disease on a gluten-free diet. The CDR3 nucleotides are TGTGCCAGCAACGACTACGGCGGGCGAGTATCCTACGAGCAGTACTTC. This sequence encodes CASNDYGGRVSYEQYF.